The present TCR beta chain was sequenced within a study of shared clonotypes between healthy human individuals (TCRdb year 2020). A note on the overall study: A couple of women and three men aged 18 to 49 years were included in the cohort. For each donor, three plates each were used for CD4 naive and CD4 memory, two plates were used for CD8 naive, and one plate was used for CD8 memory. Blood TCR repertoires of several healthy adults were deeply sequenced to estimate repertoire size and the extent of clonotype sharing between individuals. To increase sequencing depth and limit assay-specific biases, TCR repertoire library preparation and sequencing were carried out by different laboratories using diverse techniques. Leukapheresis yielded between about 0.8 and 8.9 billion PBMCs per donor. Overall study outcomes, separate from this receptor: Sampling was limited to blood, and TCR repertoires in tissue likely differ from TCR repertoires in blood. The small number of donors limited the genetic and exposure-history diversity represented. Clonotypes shared by all four sorted-subset donors showed higher generation probabilities than non-shared clonotypes. Pairwise subsampling indicated that sequencing depth was expected to affect the degree of clonotype sharing among donors. Naive subsets generally had larger estimated clonotype richness than memory subsets. Across a few donors, roughly 5.4% of naive CD4, approximately 3.5% of naive CD8, under 2.5% of memory CD4, and around 0.4% of memory CD8 clonotypes were shared. Incomplete sequencing was indicated by rarefaction of sorted-subset datasets, despite the large sequencing depth.

CDR3 length: 15 amino acids, cysteine to phenylalanine. CDR3 DNA only is kept here, 45 bases in frame from base 1. As encoded in the germline V gene (reference sequence), CDR1 is MNHEY while CDR2 is SMNVEV. V loses 3 bases, J loses 1 base, and the germline ends lie 10 bases apart. Comment on this clone: Its antigen is currently not known. No much larger clone is present one base from it, and per-base qualities are unavailable.

TCR CDR3 regions were amplified from genomic DNA by multiplex PCR using the deep immunoSEQ assay. Extracted genomic DNA from each cell subset was spread evenly across all wells of several immunoSEQ 96-well plates, with each plate serving as a replicate. For sorted subsets, about 220 ng of genomic DNA, equivalent to some 33,000 T cell genomes, went into each replicate PCR. Purified libraries were quantified with a Qubit 3.0 fluorometer, sized on a Bioanalyzer 2100, and re-quantified with the KAPA Library Quantification kit. Every immunoSEQ 96-well plate was sequenced on a separate single-read 150-cycle Illumina NextSeq 550 flow cell. The authors processed their data as follows. Because the immunoSEQ output included only junctional sequences and no quality scores, the filtering could not be the same as the filtering used for full-length reads. To assign V/J genes and CDR3, sequences were annotated using PyIR, a Python wrapper for IgBLAST v1.9, with IMGT germline references. Reads were removed for weak V/J assignments (E-value above 1e-6), missing CDR3, stop codons, out-of-frame junctions, or ambiguous translated residues. A V3J clonotype was defined by an identical inferred V gene, J gene, and CDR3 amino acid sequence. Percentage overlap between repertoires was computed as shared unique clonotypes divided by the size of the smaller repertoire. Richness of each repertoire was evaluated using RTK rarefaction, the Chao1 estimator, and Recon v2.1 estimates of unobserved clonotypes. OLGA was used to compute generation probabilities for all TCRbeta clonotypes that the gDNA method yielded from a handful of donors. Sourced from immuneACCESS, this table was stored by TCRdb with only in-frame sequences that have V and J called. A share of the clones is absent; for the studies checked, an unresolved V gene accounts for under half, and the remainder has no known explanation. The DNA gave D and trimming, while V, J and clone size come from that table. The sample contains more than 2 million clones, 85% to 95% of them found a single time. The ten largest account for 0.13% of the sample.

Healthy HIV-negative adults with no recently reported acute infections or vaccinations were included as donors. Only Caucasian adults living in Nashville, Tennessee, USA were represented among the donors. Magnetic negative selection was used to enrich CD4+ T cells, after which naive cells were positively selected on CD45RA and the negative fraction became the memory subset. Blood was obtained by leukapheresis, after which PBMCs were separated by Ficoll-Histopaque density gradient centrifugation and cryopreserved in liquid nitrogen vapor phase. Analytical flow cytometry was used to check the purity and quantity of each magnetically sorted T cell population. Genomic DNA was isolated from each sorted fraction and quantified by UV absorbance on a Nanodrop 2000c.

Sequencing was done on a sample of naive CD4+ T cells sorted from blood. Taken with the paper, the label for cell subset or site translates to: CD45RA+ positively selected. This receptor chain uses TRBV27 and TRBJ1-5; TRBD1 is possibly the D segment (5 matching bases). This TCR derives from a man between 18 and 35 years old in good health. The DNA reads as follows: TGTGCCAGCAGTTTGGAGGGGATGAGCAATCAGCCCCAGCATTTT. This translates into CASSLEGMSNQPQHF.